These 21 T cell receptor beta chains share one sample of origin, sequenced in a study of metastatic and nonmetastatic thyroid tumors. Each patient went into thyroid surgery without having received any treatment. From the PCR reads, TCRdb re-called clones with MiXCR. This table has about 90,000 clones, 8.6% appearing once. The sample comprised blood. These receptors were taken from a female donor with papillary thyroid cancer or a benign thyroid nodule (not recorded which). Some clones in this sample may be carry-over from other donors' samples.

This clone appeared many times. V is TRBV4-1 and J is TRBJ2-5; 8 positions agree with TRBD1. CDR1 is MGHRA and CDR2 is YSYEKL in the germline V gene. CDR3 length: 17 residues. V shed 2 bases, J shed 5 bases, and the junction held 13 bases outside the gene matches. DNA for the CDR3: TGCGCCAGCAGCCAACAAGCCACGGCAGGGGGCGAGGAGACCCAGTACTTC. Translating it yields CASSQQATAGGEETQYF.

Many counts were recorded for this clone. The chain couples TRBV11-1 to TRBJ2-3; no firm D call. Trimming left V 5 bases short and J 5 bases short, with 8 bases between. The CDR3 length is 12 residues. From germline, CDR1 is SGHAT and CDR2 FQDESV (reference sequence). The CDR3 loop is CASSPTIDTQYF. CDR3 sequence (DNA): TGTGCCAGCAGCCCTACGATAGATACGCAGTATTTT.

This clone was recorded at least ten times. The gene calls are TRBV3-1 and TRBJ1-2; 8 bases align to TRBD1. The CDR3 is 15 residues long. Germline values: CDR1 LGHDT, CDR2 YNNKEL (reference sequence). V dropped 4 bases and J dropped 0; count of bases not matched to a gene: 4. The CDR3 spells CASSPTGGSNYGYTF. The DNA for the CDR3 is TGTGCCAGCAGCCCTACAGGGGGATCTAACTATGGCTACACCTTC.

To note about this clone: The junction departs from the called germline gene at one end, perhaps through a read error. The chain carries TRBV5-4 and TRBJ1-3, with 7 bases fitting TRBD1. Germline values: CDR1 SGHNT, CDR2 YYREEE (reference sequence). The CDR3 totals 17 residues. The DNA of the CDR3 is TGTGCCAGCCGCTTACAGACAGGGCGGAACTCTGGAAACACCATATATTTT. It translates to CASRLQTGRNSGNTIYF.

The genes are TRBV12-3 or TRBV12-4 and TRBJ2-1, with TRBD1 matching over 11 bases. This CDR3 has 16 residues. The junction had 10 bases not matched to a gene; V was cut back by 7 bases and J by 5 bases. The CDR3 loop reads CASILTGTGGHNEQFF. Written as DNA, the CDR3 is TGTGCCAGCATCTTGACCGGGACAGGGGGTCACAATGAGCAGTTCTTC.

There are many counts of this clone. The rearrangement uses TRBV15 and TRBJ1-6, with unresolved D. Trimming removed 0 bases at V and 4 bases at J, with 7 bases between. Germline-derived CDR1 and CDR2 are LNHNV and YYDKDF (reference sequence). This CDR3 region has 15 residues. The CDR3 loop is CATSRDGVYNSPLHF. In DNA, the CDR3 is TGTGCCACCAGCAGAGACGGGGTTTATAATTCACCCCTCCACTTT.

This clone showed up many times. The genes are TRBV5-4 and TRBJ2-3; 14 bases agree with TRBD2. The CDR3 has 17 residues. The V gene's germline CDR1 is SGHNT and CDR2 YYREEE (reference sequence). V dropped 2 bases and J dropped 1; count of bases not matched to a gene: 3. The CDR3 DNA follows: TGTGCCAGCAGCTTAACGACTAGCGGGGGGGGCACAGATACGCAGTATTTT. Translated, it gives CASSLTTSGGGTDTQYF.

Notes on this clone: A clone one base away is much larger, so this may be a read error. The chain employs TRBV5-6 and TRBJ1-1, with no clear D. The V end lost 1 base, the J end lost 7 bases, and 5 bases lay between the germline ends. CDR3 length equals 11 residues. Germline loops: CDR1 SGHDT, CDR2 YYEEEE. The CDR3 DNA sequence: TGTGCCAGCAGCTTGAGGAATGAAGCTTTCTTT. Residues: CASSLRNEAFF.

This sequence joins TRBV29-1 and TRBJ2-5; tentatively, D is TRBD1 or TRBD2 (6 bases each). The germline V and J ends were trimmed by 6 bases and 5 bases, with 19 bases remaining between them. The CDR3 is made up of 14 amino acids. Germline V gene data show CDR1 as SQVTM and CDR2 as ANQGSEA. This CDR3 is CSVVFEGGQETQYF. The CDR3 nucleotides read TGCAGCGTGGTCTTCGAGGGGGGCCAGGAGACCCAGTACTTC. The variable domain in full, completed from reference TRBV29-1 and TRBJ2-5, reads SAVISQKPSRDICQRGTSLTIQCQVDSQVTMMFWYRQQPGQSLTLIATANQGSEATYESGFVIDKFPISRPNLTFSTLTVSNMSPEDSSIYLCSVVFEGGQETQYFGPGTRLLVL.

V is TRBV10-3 and J is TRBJ1-2; D uncertain. Germline values: CDR1 ENHRY, CDR2 SYGVKD. Trimming pared 10 bases from V and 4 bases from J, leaving 19 bases between. The CDR3 sequence is 14 residues long. The chain's CDR3 is CATSRGQGLYGYTF. The CDR3 DNA sequence: TGTGCCACGAGCCGGGGTCAAGGCCTCTATGGCTACACCTTC.

This clone showed up many times. The chain is built from TRBV20-1 and TRBJ2-7; possibly TRBD1 for D (6 bases). Trimming removed 6 bases from V and 4 bases from J, with 19 bases in between. This CDR3 is built from 14 residues. Germline V gene sequence: CDR1 DFQATT, CDR2 SNEGSKA (reference sequence). CDR3 DNA sequence: TGCAGTGCCTCTAGAGGGACACCGGGTTACGAGCAGTACTTC. It codes for CSASRGTPGYEQYF.

At least ten counts were recorded for this clone. V gene TRBV12-3 or TRBV12-4 combines with J gene TRBJ2-5; TRBD2 matches 14 bases. J was trimmed by 2 bases and V by 5 bases; bases with no gene match: 7. CDR3 length equals 17 residues. The CDR3 region is CASSLQRLAGGQETQYF. CDR3 bases: TGTGCCAGCAGTCTACAACGACTAGCGGGGGGGCAAGAGACCCAGTACTTC.

This clone was observed a few times. A much larger clone differs from this one at a single base, so this may be a read error. Other DNA sequences in this specimen translate into the identical CDR3. This rearrangement joins TRBV19 to TRBJ2-3, with D unresolved. There are 13 residues in the CDR3. Germline V CDR1 and CDR2: LNHDA, SQIVND (reference sequence). The V end lost 6 bases, the J end lost 5 bases, and 12 bases lay between the germline ends. DNA for the CDR3: TGTGCCAGTAGCCCCCCGGCTGGAGATACGCAGTATTTT. It translates to CASSPPAGDTQYF.

This chain links TRBV4-2 with TRBJ1-2, with 10 nucleotides matching TRBD1. J gave up 6 bases and V 4 bases, and 11 bases lay outside the gene matches. CDR1 is LGHNA and CDR2 is YNFKEQ in the germline V gene. The length of the CDR3 is 16 residues. The DNA of the CDR3 is TGTGCCAGCAGCCCGATAGGGACAGGGGCGAGGAATGGCTACACCTTC. Protein: CASSPIGTGARNGYTF.

The chain uses TRBV28 and TRBJ1-2; D not resolved. V was trimmed by 4 bases and J by 5 bases, leaving 14 bases between them. CDR3 length: 14 amino acids. Looked up from germline, CDR1 is MDHEN and CDR2 is SYDVKM. The CDR3 sequence: CASSSARTAYGYTF. Written as DNA, the CDR3 is TGTGCCAGCAGTTCTGCCCGTACAGCGTATGGCTACACCTTC.

This clone has at least ten counts. The chain is built from TRBV20-1 and TRBJ2-2; TRBD2 might be the D (6 bases). The germline V gene encodes CDR1 DFQATT and CDR2 SNEGSKA (reference sequence). The CDR3 spans 13 residues. V lost 5 bases to trimming and J lost 1 base, with 8 bases between them. The CDR3 DNA sequence: TGCAGTGCTCGTAGCGGGAACACCGGGGAGCTGTTTTTT. This translates into CSARSGNTGELFF.

This clone was detected ten times or more. The chain employs TRBV7-2 and TRBJ2-7; 8 bases agree with TRBD1. V lost 3 bases to trimming and J lost 1 base; unmatched junction nucleotides: 5. This CDR3 is built from 15 residues. Germline V CDR1 and CDR2: SGHTA, FQGNSA. The CDR3 sequence: CASSFDRGLSYEQYF. CDR3 nucleotides: TGTGCCAGCAGCTTCGACAGGGGCCTGTCCTACGAGCAGTACTTC.

About this clone itself: A read error may produce the germline difference seen at one junction end. The chain has TRBV20-1 and TRBJ2-7, with 9 bases lining up with TRBD1. Germline V lookup: CDR1 DFQATT, CDR2 SNEGSKA (reference sequence). The CDR3 covers 14 residues. For the CDR3, the DNA is TGCAGTGCTAGGGTCCCGGGACAGGGCCACGATCAGTACTTC. This gives the protein CSARVPGQGHDQYF.

Details on this clone: Possible read error: a much larger clone is one base away. The chain couples TRBV6-1 to TRBJ2-7; 7 bases line up with TRBD2. The J segment lost 5 bases and the V segment lost 10 bases, leaving 11 bases of the junction unmatched. Germline-derived CDR1 and CDR2 are MNHNS and SASEGT. The CDR3 is 13 residues long. The CDR3 nucleotides read TGTGCCATCGGGAGACTAGCTTCGAACGAGCAGTACTTC. Its translation is CAIGRLASNEQYF.

Many counts were recorded for this clone. The rearrangement joins TRBV29-1 to TRBJ2-2, with no clear D. CDR1 and CDR2 (germline): SQVTM, ANQGSEA. This CDR3 is 10 amino acids long. V was pared by 6 bases and J by 7 bases, with 6 bases between. DNA of the CDR3: TGCAGCGTAGGAGACGGGGAGCTGTTTTTT. It is translated as CSVGDGELFF.

At least ten counts were recorded for this clone. The rearrangement uses TRBV24-1 and TRBJ2-5; D gene ambiguous. The CDR3 covers 12 residues. Germline CDR1 reads KGHDR; CDR2 reads SFDVKD. Trimming stripped 1 base from V and 6 bases from J, with 5 bases between. CDR3 nucleotides: TGTGCCACCAGTGATTTTGCGCAGACCCAGTACTTC. As protein: CATSDFAQTQYF.